These 13 T cell receptor beta chains were all obtained from the same sample, sequenced in a study of resident and recirculating memory T cells in vitiligo. Profiled with immunoSEQ multiplex PCR; TCRdb holds only in-frame clones, not every one. The sample has fewer than 85,000 clones; about 92% are singletons. The sequencing sample was made of blood. These receptors were taken from a male donor with vitiligo.

The chain combines TRBV19 with TRBJ1-3; D ambiguous. Germline CDR1 LNHDA, CDR2 SQIVND (reference sequence). V lost 8 bases and J 0 bases, leaving 8 bases between the germline ends. CDR3 length equals 13 residues. The CDR3 region is CASSGYSGNTIYF. CDR3 nucleotide sequence: TGTGCCAGTTCGGGATACTCTGGAAACACCATATATTTT.

The rearrangement links TRBV11-2 to TRBJ2-2, with 8 bases that match TRBD2. The length of the CDR3 is 17 residues. The germline CDR1 and CDR2 sequences are SGHAT and FQNNGV. V lost 3 bases, J lost 6 bases, and 12 bases stayed unmatched. In nucleotides, the CDR3 is TGTGCCAGCAGCTTGGAGGCCCCCGGGACTAGTGCCGGGGAGCTGTTTTTT. Translating gives CASSLEAPGTSAGELFF.

The chain employs TRBV6-1 and TRBJ2-5, with 9 nucleotides matching TRBD2. Germline trimming cut 2 bases from V and 5 bases from J; bases unmatched to any gene: 0. Per the germline V gene, CDR1 is MNHNS and CDR2 is SASEGT. The length of the CDR3 is 13 residues. CDR3 DNA: TGTGCCAGCAGTGAAAGCGGGAGGGAGACCCAGTACTTC. This codes for CASSESGRETQYF.

This clone showed up just once. This sample also contains other DNA sequences that code for the same CDR3. The gene calls are TRBV10-3 and TRBJ1-1, with a tentative D call TRBD1 (5 bases). Between the trimmed V and J ends, which lost 6 bases and 5 bases, there was a span of 19 bases. Germline V gene sequence: CDR1 ENHRY, CDR2 SYGVKD. The CDR3 spans 15 residues. In DNA, the CDR3 is TGTGCCATCAGGAGCGGGGGTAGGGGAAAGACTGAAGCTTTCTTT. Translating gives CAIRSGGRGKTEAFF.

The V and J genes are TRBV18 and TRBJ2-7; 8 nucleotides align to TRBD1. After removal of 3 bases from V and 0 bases from J, the junction contained 7 bases not matched to a gene. Germline values: CDR1 KGHSH, CDR2 LQKENI. The CDR3 totals 16 residues. CDR3 in amino acids: CASSPAGTGASYEQYF. CDR3 bases: TGTGCCAGCTCACCTGCCGGGACAGGTGCCTCCTACGAGCAGTACTTC.

The V gene is TRBV25-1, the J gene TRBJ2-7; 10 bases line up with TRBD1. The V and J ends lost 1 base and 6 bases, in that order; junction bases with no gene match: 6. The CDR3 has 15 amino acids. Germline V gives CDR1 MGHDK, CDR2 SYGVNS. The CDR3 loop reads CASSESGDRGIEQYF. The CDR3 region has the DNA TGTGCCAGCAGTGAATCTGGGGACAGGGGTATCGAGCAGTACTTC.

The chain combines TRBV6-6 with TRBJ2-3; 8 nucleotides line up with TRBD2. V lost 0 bases to trimming and J lost 8 bases; unmatched junction nucleotides: 10. The CDR3 is 16 residues long. Germline V gene sequence: CDR1 MNHNY, CDR2 SVGAGI (reference sequence). The CDR3 reads CASSYSGAGVGGTQYF. CDR3 coding DNA: TGTGCCAGCAGTTACTCGGGAGCGGGAGTTGGCGGTACGCAGTATTTT.

The chain has TRBV10-3 and TRBJ1-1, with a weak D call TRBD1 (5 bases). Germline values: CDR1 ENHRY, CDR2 SYGVKD. Trimming stripped 2 bases from V and 1 base from J, with 14 bases between. This CDR3 spans 16 amino acids. The CDR3 DNA reads as TGTGCCATCAGTGAGGATGACAGAAGGGGGAACACTGAAGCTTTCTTT. Its translation is CAISEDDRRGNTEAFF.

V gene TRBV7-3 combines with J gene TRBJ2-5; 10 nucleotides line up with TRBD2. The V segment lost 5 bases and the J segment 1 base; nucleotides outside the gene matches: 4. The CDR3 runs 15 residues. CDR1 and CDR2 (germline): SGHTA, FQGTGA. CDR3 bases: TGTGCCAGCAGCCAGGGACTAGCGTTCCAAGAGACCCAGTACTTC. Encoded protein: CASSQGLAFQETQYF.

The DNA of the CDR3 is TGTGCCAGCAGCTTAGCGAGGGACAATTACGAGCAGTACTTC. Its protein product is CASSLARDNYEQYF. This rearrangement joins TRBV7-8 to TRBJ2-7, with D tentatively TRBD1 (6 bases). The CDR3 contains 14 residues. V shed 0 bases and J shed 4 bases, with 10 bases lying between them. Germline CDR1 reads SGHVS; CDR2 reads FQNEAQ. The whole variable domain, filled in from reference TRBV7-8 and TRBJ2-7, reads GAGVSQSPRYKVAKRGQDVALRCDPISGHVSLFWYQQALGQGPEFLTYFQNEAQLDKSGLPSDRFFAERPEGSVSTLKIQRTQQEDSAVYLCASSLARDNYEQYFGPGTRLTVT.

V gene TRBV28 combines with J gene TRBJ2-7; D gene unclear. Per the germline V gene, CDR1 is MDHEN and CDR2 is SYDVKM. CDR3 length equals 14 residues. V lost 0 bases to trimming and J lost 0 bases, with 6 bases between them. CDR3: CASSLWASSYEQYF. In nucleotides, the CDR3 is TGTGCCAGCAGTTTATGGGCCAGCTCCTACGAGCAGTACTTC.

The V call is TRBV5-8, the J call TRBJ2-2, with a tentative D call TRBD1 (6 bases). V dropped 4 bases and J dropped 0 bases, with 10 bases sitting between them. Germline CDR1 SGHTS, CDR2 YDEGEE. This CDR3 has 15 amino acids. The CDR3 reads CASSLQGANTGELFF. The CDR3 DNA reads as TGTGCCAGCAGCCTACAGGGAGCGAACACCGGGGAGCTGTTTTTT.

This clone was observed a single time. The chain uses TRBV7-3 and TRBJ2-1; D perhaps matches TRBD2 (5 bases). V was pared by 5 bases and J by 5 bases, with 16 bases between. The CDR3 contains 15 residues. Germline loops: CDR1 SGHTA, CDR2 FQGTGA. CDR3 sequence: CASSPGMMSNNEQFF. DNA for the CDR3: TGTGCCAGCAGCCCCGGGATGATGAGTAACAATGAGCAGTTCTTC.